This T cell receptor beta chain stems from a study of T-cell memory formation after mild COVID-19. Study at large: TCR clusters were mostly confined to one donor each. Study-level results: Later expanders leaned toward CD4+, whereas clones contracting from day 15 to 85 were balanced CD4/CD8. Clones from the second wave (peaking day 37) had unconfirmed SARS-CoV-2 specificity.

Amplification by 5'RACE using constant-segment primers produced TCR alpha and TCR beta cDNA libraries that carried sample barcodes and UMIs. MiXCR, run by TCRdb on the 5' RACE reads, gives a single entry per CDR3 protein. Of about 560,000 distinct CDR3 sequences in the sample, 15% to 20% were seen once. CDR3 size: 16 residues. V lost 1 base and J lost 2; bases outside the gene matches: 2. Per germline, CDR1 SGHRS and CDR2 YFSETQ. In regard to this clonotype: Its target is unknown.

Sequencing was performed on PBMCs or a T cell subset sorted from them (not recorded which). The sequence was obtained from an adult woman who had mild COVID-19 (a few samples of this study predate the infection). Cell type and time point are not known. The chain carries TRBV5-1 and TRBJ2-3, with TRBD2 matching 12 bases. CDR3 sequence reads: CASSLTSGGNTDTQYF. In nucleotides, the CDR3 is TGCGCCAGCAGCTTGACTAGCGGGGGGAACACAGATACGCAGTATTTT.